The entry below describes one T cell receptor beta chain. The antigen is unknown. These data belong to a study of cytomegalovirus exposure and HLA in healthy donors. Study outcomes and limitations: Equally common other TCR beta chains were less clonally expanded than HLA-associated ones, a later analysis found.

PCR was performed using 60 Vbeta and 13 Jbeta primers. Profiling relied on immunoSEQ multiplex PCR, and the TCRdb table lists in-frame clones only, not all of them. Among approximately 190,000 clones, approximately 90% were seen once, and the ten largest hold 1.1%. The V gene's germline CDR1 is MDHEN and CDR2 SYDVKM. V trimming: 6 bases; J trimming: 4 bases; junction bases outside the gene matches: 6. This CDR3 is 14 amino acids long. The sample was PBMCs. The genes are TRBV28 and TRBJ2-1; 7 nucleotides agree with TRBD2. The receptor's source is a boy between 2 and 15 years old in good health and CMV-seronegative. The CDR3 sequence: CASSPGGTYNEQFF. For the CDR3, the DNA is TGTGCCAGCAGCCCGGGGGGAACTTACAATGAGCAGTTCTTC. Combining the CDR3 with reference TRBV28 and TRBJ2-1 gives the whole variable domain DVKVTQSSRYLVKRTGEKVFLECVQDMDHENMFWYRQDPGLGLRLIYFSYDVKMKEKGDIPEGYSVSREKKERFSLILESASTNQTSMYLCASSPGGTYNEQFFGPGTRLTVL.